Detailed here is one T cell receptor (beta chain). The identical CDR3 is also encoded by other nucleotide sequences in the sample. Here immunoSEQ multiplex PCR was the method, and the copy in TCRdb shows in-frame clones only, minus some. The sample consists of tens of thousands of clones, 90% to 95% of them appearing once. The data belong to a study of blood T cell repertoires in COVID-19. Germline values: CDR1 LNHDA, CDR2 SQIVND (reference sequence). The CDR3 extends over 14 amino acids. The J segment lost 8 bases and the V segment lost 4 bases, leaving 9 bases of the junction unmatched. Sequences were obtained from peripheral blood. The V call is TRBV19, the J call TRBJ1-2, with 8 nucleotides matching TRBD1. This clonotype was obtained from a human donor in a cohort sampled during active COVID-19. In nucleotides, the CDR3 is TGTGCCAGTAGTAGAGACAGGGGAGTTGGAGGCTACACCTTC. As protein: CASSRDRGVGGYTF.